This T cell receptor (beta chain) emerged from a study of blood T cell repertoires in COVID-19 (dated by TCRdb to 2020 to 2021). Notes on the research overall: Samples covering the acute and convalescent phases of COVID-19 were provided by collaborators in the United States, Italy and Spain. The material from the prospective study consisted of cDNA or gDNA derived from T cells, B-cell-depleted T cells, or PBMCs. Deeply sampled blood TCRbeta repertoires from subjects exposed to, actively infected with, or recovered from COVID-19 were included in the dataset. A freely available public database, intended as a resource for researchers studying the immune response to SARS-CoV-2, is where the repertoires were released. The samples were drawn from two sources: the first 160 participants of the ongoing ImmuneRACE study, and some 1,300 subjects contributed by 6 global collaborators. Sample metadata almost always included a de-identified subject ID, COVID-19 status, age in years and sex. Where HLA class I and class II types were available, the types were taken from metadata supplied by the sample provider, not from assay-based typing.

The CDR3 covers 14 residues, taking in both the cysteine and the phenylalanine. Solely the CDR3 DNA is kept, with 42 bases framed from the first base. At the junction V is shortened by 4 bases and J by 4 bases; bases outside the gene matches: 3. CDR1 and CDR2 were assigned from the germline V gene as SGHTA and FQGNSA. Samples from volunteer blood donors who had recovered from COVID-19 were contributed by a second Seattle source. Collaborating institutions collected whole blood in K2EDTA tubes following their own protocols. Collaborator samples were shipped for TCRbeta analysis as frozen whole blood, isolated PBMCs, or DNA extracted from either sample type. Details on this clone: Its specific antigen is unknown. The input lacks base qualities; no much larger clone sits a single base away.

General conclusions and limits of the study: Clinical and demographic metadata were provided uncurated, with the amount varying by source and participant.

TCRbeta CDR3 regions were amplified from genomic DNA by means of the immunoSEQ Assay, a bias-controlled multiplex PCR. Concerning the study's data processing: Nucleated cell counts per sample were estimated from amplification of reference gene primers within the assay. To quantify the absolute abundance of each unique TCRbeta CDR3 rearrangement, sequence reads were collapsed and filtered. For each sample, productive Simpson clonality was calculated as the square root of Simpson's diversity index across productive rearrangements. TCRdb took over this immuneACCESS table, retaining in-frame rearrangements with V and J assigned. Such tables are incomplete; in checked studies, under half of the missing clones stem from an unresolved V gene, and the remainder is unexplained. The V and J calls and clone size are taken from that table; D and trimming were inferred from the DNA. The sample profile shows a few hundred thousand clones; about nine tenths of them were found once. The ten largest clones represent under 8% of the sample.

This TCR was sampled from a woman younger than 45 who had recovered from COVID-19. The sequencing input was peripheral blood. The chain joins TRBV7-2 to TRBJ1-5, and 8 bases in between align with TRBD1. The CDR3 here reads CASSYGTGNQPQHF. The DNA sequence is TGTGCCAGCAGCTATGGGACAGGAAATCAGCCCCAGCATTTT.